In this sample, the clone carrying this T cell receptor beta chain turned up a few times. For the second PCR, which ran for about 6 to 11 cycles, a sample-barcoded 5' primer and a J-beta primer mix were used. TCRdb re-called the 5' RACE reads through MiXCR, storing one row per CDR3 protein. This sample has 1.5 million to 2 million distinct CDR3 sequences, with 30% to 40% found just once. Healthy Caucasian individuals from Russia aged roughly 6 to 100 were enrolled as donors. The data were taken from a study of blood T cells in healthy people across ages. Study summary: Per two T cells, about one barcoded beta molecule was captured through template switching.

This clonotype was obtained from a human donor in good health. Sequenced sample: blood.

The CDR3 coding sequence is TGTGCCAGCAGTTACTCGAGGGGACAGGGGGCAGGTCAGCCCCAGCATTTT. Amino acids: CASSYSRGQGAGQPQHF. The chain carries TRBV6-2 or TRBV6-3 and TRBJ1-5; 12 bases match TRBD1. V was clipped by 0 bases and J by 6 bases; unmatched bases: 6. This CDR3 is built from 17 residues. Germline V gene data show CDR1 as MNHEY and CDR2 as SVGEGT.